These 20 T cell receptor beta chains share one sample of origin, sequenced in a study of metastatic and nonmetastatic thyroid tumors. TCRdb reanalyzed the PCR reads via MiXCR. The repertoire consists of around 31,000 clones, with 20% to 25% occurring once and the leading ten covering roughly 3.1%. Thyroid surgery was performed in patients who had received no treatment beforehand. The source material was tumor tissue. Receptor source: a male donor with papillary thyroid cancer or a benign thyroid nodule (not recorded which). Some clones in this sample may be carry-over from other donors' samples.

This clone was detected ten times or more. The rearrangement joins TRBV7-9 to TRBJ2-7; D is tentatively TRBD1 or TRBD2 (5 bases each). V shed 5 bases and J shed 7 bases, with 15 bases lying between them. This CDR3 has 13 residues. Per the germline V gene, CDR1 is SEHNR and CDR2 is FQNEAQ (reference sequence). The CDR3 DNA sequence: TGTGCCAGCAGCCACAGCCCGGGACGTGAGCAGTACTTC. As protein: CASSHSPGREQYF.

This clone was picked up a small number of times. J is TRBJ2-1 and V is TRBV28; D perhaps matches TRBD2 (5 bases). This CDR3 has 13 amino acids. Germline V gives CDR1 MDHEN, CDR2 SYDVKM. V was cut by 3 bases and J by 7 bases, with 10 bases left in between. CDR3 DNA: TGTGCCAGCAGTTTTCTTTCGGGGAATGAGCAGTTCTTC. The encoded protein is CASSFLSGNEQFF.

This clone was seen many times. The chain couples TRBV15 to TRBJ2-7; D is unresolved. CDR3 length equals 13 residues. Trimming left V 3 bases short and J 7 bases short, with 13 bases between. CDR1 is LNHNV and CDR2 is YYDKDF in the germline V gene (reference sequence). CDR3 loop: CATSRDGVREQYF. DNA of the CDR3: TGTGCCACCAGCAGGGATGGGGTGAGGGAGCAGTACTTC.

This clone was picked up many times. The CDR3: CSAPGLALREQFF. As DNA, the CDR3 is TGCAGTGCTCCGGGACTAGCCCTCCGGGAGCAGTTCTTC. The chain employs TRBV20-1 and TRBJ2-1; 9 nucleotides agree with TRBD2. CDR3 length equals 13 residues. V shed 5 bases and J 10 bases; nucleotides not matched to a gene: 9. Germline CDR1 is DFQATT and CDR2 is SNEGSKA (reference sequence).

This clone has ten or more counts. This chain links TRBV15 with TRBJ2-1; 11 nucleotides match TRBD2. Germline V gives CDR1 LNHNV, CDR2 YYDKDF (reference sequence). CDR3 length: 18 residues. V was clipped by 2 bases and J by 9 bases; unmatched bases: 15. For the CDR3, the DNA is TGTGCCACCAGCAGAAGACCGACACTAGCGGGAGAGGGGGGTGAGCAGTTCTTC. Its protein is CATSRRPTLAGEGGEQFF.

J is TRBJ2-1 and V is TRBV28, with TRBD2 matching 11 bases. The CDR3 loop spans 18 amino acids. V lost 5 bases to trimming and J lost 2 bases; unmatched junction nucleotides: 11. CDR1 MDHEN and CDR2 SYDVKM come from the germline V gene. The CDR3 sequence is CASSPKTSGNPTYNEQFF. CDR3 sequence (DNA): TGTGCCAGCAGTCCCAAGACTAGCGGGAACCCTACCTACAATGAGCAGTTCTTC.

This clone has at least ten counts. V usage is TRBV4-3 and J usage is TRBJ2-3; possible D gene TRBD2, 5 bases. The CDR3 runs 15 residues. Germline V gene sequence: CDR1 LGHNA, CDR2 YSLEER. Trimming took off 0 bases at V and 4 bases at J, with 11 bases between the two ends. DNA of the CDR3: TGCGCCAGCAGCCAAGATTGGGAGACCCCAGATACGCAGTATTTT. It encodes CASSQDWETPDTQYF.

This clone was picked up many times. The V gene is TRBV28, the J gene TRBJ1-2; weak D call: TRBD1 (6 bases). The V gene's germline CDR1 is MDHEN and CDR2 SYDVKM. The CDR3 has 12 residues. The germline V and J ends were trimmed by 7 bases and 3 bases, with 9 bases remaining between them. The DNA for the CDR3 is TGTGCCAGCAAGCAGGGGTACTATGGCTACACCTTC. Its protein product is CASKQGYYGYTF.

By sample fraction, this clone is medium-sized. In DNA, the CDR3 is TGCGCCAGCGGCCAACAGGGGGCTCGGAGCAATCAGCCCCAGCATTTT. Translated: CASGQQGARSNQPQHF. The chain links TRBV10-1 to TRBJ1-5; 9 nucleotides agree with TRBD1. V shed 8 bases, J shed 1 base, and the junction held 9 bases outside the gene matches. Germline values: CDR1 WNHNN, CDR2 SYGVQD (reference sequence). The CDR3 contains 16 residues.

The V call is TRBV5-1, the J call TRBJ2-1; D is undetermined. The CDR3 is 16 residues long. V was shortened by 1 base and J by 1 base, with 12 bases between the two germline ends. Germline assignment: CDR1 SGHRS and CDR2 YFSETQ. CDR3 sequence reads: CASSLSPSGSYNEQFF. CDR3 nucleotides: TGCGCCAGCAGCTTGTCCCCTAGTGGGTCCTACAATGAGCAGTTCTTC. The full variable domain, completed using reference TRBV5-1 and TRBJ2-1, is KAGVTQTPRYLIKTRGQQVTLSCSPISGHRSVSWYQQTPGQGLQFLFEYFSETQRNKGNFPGRFSGRQFSNSRSEMNVSTLELGDSALYLCASSLSPSGSYNEQFFGPGTRLTVL.

The chain recombines TRBV10-2 with TRBJ2-2; 7 nucleotides line up with TRBD2. CDR1 is WSHSY and CDR2 is SAAADI in the germline V gene. J was trimmed by 6 bases and V by 3 bases; bases with no gene match: 7. The CDR3 has 15 amino acids. The CDR3 DNA sequence: TGCGCCAGCAGTGACTCCGGACTAGTGTCCGGGGAGCTGTTTTTT. It specifies CASSDSGLVSGELFF.

By sample share, this clone is medium-sized. The chain recombines TRBV6-1 with TRBJ2-7; D gene ambiguous. Germline V gives CDR1 MNHNS, CDR2 SASEGT. Trimming pared 5 bases from V and 3 bases from J, leaving 8 bases between. The CDR3 loop spans 12 amino acids. DNA for the CDR3: TGTGCCAGCAGTCTTCTGGGCTACGAGCAGTACTTC. Translated: CASSLLGYEQYF.

This clone was found many times. At one boundary the junction diverges from the germline segment, which might be a read error. This same CDR3 is encoded by further DNA sequences in the sample. The rearrangement uses TRBV7-6 and TRBJ2-5, with D perhaps TRBD2 (5 bases). Germline CDR1 and CDR2: SGHVS and FNYEAQ. The CDR3 extends over 13 amino acids. The CDR3 sequence is CASSFTGKETQYF. CDR3 nucleotides: TGTGCCAGCAGCTTTACGGGAAAAGAGACTCAGTACTTC.

The CDR3 sequence is CASSYRRSGANVLTF. The DNA of the CDR3 is TGTGCCAGCAGCTATCGGCGCTCTGGGGCCAACGTCCTGACTTTC. The chain recombines TRBV12-3 or TRBV12-4 with TRBJ2-6, with unresolved D. Trimming took off 6 bases at V and 0 bases at J, with 9 bases between the two ends. There are 15 residues in the CDR3.

This clone is a singleton in its sample. The rearrangement uses TRBV5-6 and TRBJ1-2; D is unclear. CDR3 length: 15 amino acids. V dropped 2 bases and J dropped 0 bases, with 11 bases sitting between them. Germline V lookup: CDR1 SGHDT, CDR2 YYEEEE. The CDR3 here is CASSFFRTPNYGYTF. The CDR3 nucleotides are TGTGCCAGCAGCTTTTTCAGGACTCCTAACTATGGCTACACCTTC.

This clone is labeled as medium-sized (0.01 to 0.1%). V usage is TRBV19 and J usage is TRBJ1-5, with a possible D match to TRBD1 (5 bases). CDR1 LNHDA and CDR2 SQIVND come from the germline V gene (reference sequence). V lost 5 bases and J 2 bases, leaving 13 bases between the germline ends. This CDR3 contains 15 residues. The CDR3 region has the DNA TGTGCCAGTAGTCAGGGACTTGGTGGCAATCAGCCCCAGCATTTT. This translates into CASSQGLGGNQPQHF.

The table lists this clone with many counts. Other nucleotide sequences from this sample produce the same CDR3. The chain is built from TRBV19 and TRBJ1-4; 9 nucleotides line up with TRBD1. The CDR3 sequence is 13 residues long. Per the germline V gene, CDR1 is LNHDA and CDR2 is SQIVND (reference sequence). The junction had 7 bases not matched to a gene; V was cut back by 9 bases and J by 8 bases. The CDR3 region is CASRDRVAEKLFF. CDR3 bases: TGTGCCAGCCGGGACAGGGTAGCCGAAAAACTGTTTTTT. Variable domain in full (rest from reference TRBV19 and TRBJ1-4): DGGITQSPKYLFRKEGQNVTLSCEQNLNHDAMYWYRQDPGQGLRLIYYSQIVNDFQKGDIAEGYSVSREKKESFPLTVTSAQKNPTAFYLCASRDRVAEKLFFGSGTQLSVL.

This clone rates as medium-sized (0.01 to 0.1%). V usage is TRBV7-9 and J usage is TRBJ2-7; maybe TRBD1 (5 bases). The CDR3 has 16 residues. The V gene's germline CDR1 is SEHNR and CDR2 FQNEAQ (reference sequence). V lost 5 bases, J lost 3 bases, and 20 bases lay in between. This chain's CDR3 is CASSRVVAGINYEQYF. In DNA form, the CDR3 reads TGTGCCAGCAGCCGGGTAGTGGCAGGGATCAACTACGAGCAGTACTTC.

The V and J genes are TRBV20-1 and TRBJ2-1; 8 positions agree with TRBD2. The CDR3 has 15 residues. The germline V gene has CDR1 DFQATT and CDR2 SNEGSKA (reference sequence). Trimming at V came to 5 bases and at J to 5 bases, leaving 11 bases not matched to a gene. The CDR3 DNA reads as TGCAGTGCTTCCGGACTAGCAGGGTCTGACAATGAGCAGTTCTTC. Translated: CSASGLAGSDNEQFF.

This clone was recorded at least ten times. The rearrangement uses TRBV16 and TRBJ2-7; 8 bases fit TRBD2. The CDR3 consists of 15 residues. V was pared by 2 bases and J by 3 bases, with 6 bases of the junction left unmatched. Per germline, CDR1 KGHSY and CDR2 FQNENV. As DNA, the CDR3 is TGTGCCAGCAGCCAAAAGGGACTAGGGAGCTACGAGCAGTACTTC. The encoded protein is CASSQKGLGSYEQYF.